This T cell receptor beta chain was found in a study of blood T cells in healthy people across ages. Every donor gave approximately 10 milliliters of peripheral blood. Every sample gave at least 5.5 micrograms of total RNA when it was extracted. The CDR3 totals 13 residues. V shed 5 bases and J shed 9 bases, with 14 bases lying between them. Germline V gives CDR1 SEHNR, CDR2 FQNEAQ (reference sequence). Sample-barcoded 5' priming and a J-beta primer mix drove a second PCR of roughly 6 to 12 cycles. TCRdb independently ran MiXCR on the 5' RACE reads; one entry per CDR3 protein. The table has roughly 700,000 distinct CDR3 sequences, around 49% seen once. Only a few counts were recorded for this clonotype.

The sequenced sample was blood. This TCR derives from a woman aged 55 to 70 in good health. The V call is TRBV7-9, the J call TRBJ2-4; D is undetermined. The CDR3 DNA sequence: TGTGCCAGCAGCCTAGATGGCGTCAGCATTCAGTACTTC. It specifies CASSLDGVSIQYF.